Each of the 2 T cell receptor beta chains below was sequenced from the same sample in a study of T cell responses to AZD1222 COVID-19 vaccine. Data came from immunoSEQ multiplex PCR; TCRdb stores just in-frame clones and leaves some out. The sample has some 130,000 clones, roughly nine tenths seen once. Sequenced here: peripheral blood, sampled on day 0 of AZD1222 vaccination. Every receptor here comes from an adult in good health.

This clone was detected once. The J gene is TRBJ2-1, the V gene TRBV6-5; D remains unclear. This CDR3 is built from 14 residues. The V end was cut by 5 bases, the J end by 9 bases, with 17 bases between. Germline V gives CDR1 MNHEY, CDR2 SVGAGI. The CDR3 DNA reads TGTGCCAGCAGTACCCTGGGTGGGCCTGGTGAGCAGTTCTTC. This gives the protein CASSTLGGPGEQFF.

The J gene is TRBJ1-4, the V gene TRBV5-4; D not certain. CDR1 is SGHNT, CDR2 YYREEE, per germline (reference sequence). V was trimmed by 0 bases and J by 7 bases, leaving 13 bases between them. The CDR3 has 15 residues. CDR3 in amino acids: CASSLERNRGEKLFF. The DNA for the CDR3 is TGTGCCAGCAGCTTGGAACGCAACCGAGGTGAAAAACTGTTTTTT.